Each of the 3 T cell receptor beta chains below was sequenced from the same sample in a study of cytomegalovirus exposure and HLA in healthy donors. 13 Jbeta primers and 60 Vbeta primers were used for the PCR. Profiling relied on immunoSEQ multiplex PCR, and the TCRdb table lists in-frame clones only, not all of them. Of more than 95,000 clones detected, about 79% appear once; the ten largest clones hold 5% to 6.5%. Material for sequencing was PBMCs. These receptors were taken from a man in his fifties or sixties in good health and CMV-seropositive.

The chain combines TRBV5-1 with TRBJ2-1, with 8 bases that match TRBD2. With V trimmed by 6 bases and J by 7 bases, 12 bases remained unmatched. Germline V CDR1 and CDR2: SGHRS, YFSETQ. The CDR3 consists of 15 residues. The CDR3 coding sequence is TGCGCCAGCATCAGATCGGGGCCGGGGGGGAATGAGCAGTTCTTC. Translation gives CASIRSGPGGNEQFF.

The DNA for the CDR3 is TGTGCCAGCAGCTCAGACAGGGGCCGCTACACCTTC. Its translation is CASSSDRGRYTF. This chain joins TRBV7-9 and TRBJ1-2; the match to TRBD1 covers 8 bases. Germline V gene sequence: CDR1 SEHNR, CDR2 FQNEAQ (reference sequence). The CDR3 extends over 12 amino acids. V trimming: 4 bases; J trimming: 9 bases; junction bases outside the gene matches: 4.

In DNA, the CDR3 is TGTGCCAGCAGCCTAGACCGCGCTTCTTTCTATGGCTACACCTTC. The encoded protein is CASSLDRASFYGYTF. This chain connects TRBV5-4 to TRBJ1-2; D unclear. The CDR3 sequence is 15 residues long. Germline assignment: CDR1 SGHNT and CDR2 YYREEE (reference sequence). The V and J ends lost 4 bases and 4 bases respectively, with 17 bases between them.